The following is a T cell receptor beta chain sequence with its context. The data belong to a study of blood T cell repertoires in COVID-19. Study-level information: Sites across the United States, Italy and Spain contributed samples from acute and convalescent COVID-19.

The V segment lost 1 base and the J segment 6 bases; nucleotides outside the gene matches: 2. This CDR3 has 15 residues. Germline values: CDR1 KGHSH, CDR2 LQKENI. Method: immunoSEQ multiplex PCR; TCRdb's copy keeps in-frame clones and lacks some. Of approximately 90,000 clones detected, roughly nine tenths appear once; the ten largest clones hold more than 5%. Sequencing input: peripheral blood. The chain has TRBV18 and TRBJ2-1; 11 bases fit TRBD2. The TCR was taken from a man aged 60 to 75 with COVID-19, enrolled during active disease. The CDR3 spells CASSPLSGRANEQFF. CDR3 bases: TGTGCCAGCTCACCACTTAGCGGGAGGGCCAATGAGCAGTTCTTC.